The clone carrying this TCR beta chain was seen only once. This sample is drawn from a study of T cell changes during pregnancy in multiple sclerosis. The V end was cut by 4 bases, the J end by 0 bases, with 14 bases between. Germline CDR1 and CDR2: SGHRS and YFSETQ. CDR3 length: 15 amino acids. Clones were sequenced by immunoSEQ multiplex PCR, and TCRdb holds only the in-frame ones, with some missing. Of about 24,000 clones in the sample, more than 75% were seen once. The clonotype was recovered from a female donor in good health, enrolled as a control in a pregnancy study. The material sequenced was CD4+ T cells from peripheral blood mononuclear cells, taken in the second trimester of pregnancy. The chain has TRBV5-1 and TRBJ2-7; possibly TRBD2 for D (5 bases). The CDR3 DNA reads TGCGCCAGCAGCCCCATGGACTCCACCTCCTACGAGCAGTACTTC. Translating it yields CASSPMDSTSYEQYF.